Each of the 21 T cell receptor beta chains below was sequenced from the same sample in a study of blood T cells in healthy people across ages. Primers used in a second PCR of about 7 to 12 cycles were a sample-barcoded 5' primer and a J-beta primer mix. Each CDR3 protein gets one entry after TCRdb re-called the 5' RACE reads with MiXCR. The repertoire consists of about 1.5 million distinct CDR3 sequences, with about 45% occurring once and the leading ten covering about 4%. Material for sequencing was blood. The receptors were gathered from a woman aged 18-30 years in good health.

The J gene is TRBJ2-1, the V gene TRBV2, with 9 bases identical to TRBD2. The ends lost 7 bases at V and 0 bases at J; junction bases unmatched: 7. CDR3 length: 16 amino acids. Per the germline V gene, CDR1 is SNHLY and CDR2 is FYNNEI. CDR3 region: CASIPSGGSSYNEQFF. DNA of the CDR3: TGTGCCAGCATCCCCAGCGGGGGGAGCTCCTACAATGAGCAGTTCTTC.

There are a few counts of this clonotype. The chain couples TRBV4-3 to TRBJ1-2; the match to TRBD1 covers 7 bases. CDR3 length: 15 residues. Germline V lookup: CDR1 LGHNA, CDR2 YSLEER. The ends lost 0 bases at V and 4 bases at J; junction bases unmatched: 5. CDR3 nucleotide sequence: TGCGCCAGCAGCCAAGATTTGGGACAGAGCTATGGCTACACCTTC. It yields the protein CASSQDLGQSYGYTF.

The chain links TRBV29-1 to TRBJ1-1; D is ambiguous. The CDR3 extends over 10 amino acids. The V end was cut by 2 bases, the J end by 11 bases, with 9 bases between. Germline V gene sequence: CDR1 SQVTM, CDR2 ANQGSEA. The DNA for the CDR3 is TGCAGCGTTGAATCAGTTATGGCTTTCTTT. Protein sequence: CSVESVMAFF.

The chain employs TRBV29-1 and TRBJ1-2, with TRBD1 identical over 7 bases. Trimming removed 6 bases from V and 8 bases from J; junction bases left unmatched: 15. Germline CDR1 is SQVTM and CDR2 is ANQGSEA. The CDR3 is 14 amino acids. CDR3 amino acids: CSVHNRGSTGGYTF. CDR3 in DNA: TGCAGCGTACACAACAGGGGATCCACAGGGGGCTACACCTTC.

The chain recombines TRBV27 with TRBJ2-7; D might be TRBD1 (5 bases). Germline loops: CDR1 MNHEY, CDR2 SMNVEV (reference sequence). V lost 5 bases and J 0 bases, leaving 17 bases between the germline ends. CDR3 length equals 16 residues. The CDR3 DNA is TGTGCCAGCAGTCCGCTTGGGGCTCGAAGCTCCTACGAGCAGTACTTC. This codes for CASSPLGARSSYEQYF.

The chain joins TRBV4-3 to TRBJ1-2; a possible D gene is TRBD1 (5 bases). Germline-derived CDR1 and CDR2 are LGHNA and YSLEER. The V end lost 0 bases, the J end lost 3 bases, and 20 bases lay between the germline ends. The CDR3 is 18 residues long. The CDR3 region has the DNA TGCGCCAGCAGCCAAGATCGGGGCCCTGCCCTTTCCTACTATGGCTACACCTTC. Translated, it gives CASSQDRGPALSYYGYTF.

The chain's CDR3 is CRERNGYTF. The CDR3 DNA follows: TGCAGGGAGAGAAATGGCTACACCTTC. V usage is TRBV20-1 and J usage is TRBJ1-2; D ambiguous. CDR3 size: 9 residues. The V gene's germline CDR1 is DFQATT and CDR2 SNEGSKA (reference sequence).

A word on this clonotype: The junction departs from germline at one end; a sequencing error may be responsible. The chain employs TRBV4-3 and TRBJ1-2; D remains ambiguous. The CDR3 spans 15 residues. CDR1 LGHNA and CDR2 YSLEER come from the germline V gene. CDR3 in DNA: TGCGCCGGCAGCCAAGATCGACGATCCGGTCGTGGCTACACCTTC. Translation: CAGSQDRRSGRGYTF.

The rearrangement joins TRBV15 to TRBJ2-5; TRBD2 agrees at 7 bases. The CDR3 spans 13 residues. V shed 4 bases, J shed 3 bases, and the junction held 2 bases outside the gene matches. The germline V gene has CDR1 LNHNV and CDR2 YYDKDF (reference sequence). The CDR3 nucleotides read TGTGCCACCAGCACAGGACTAGAAGAGACCCAGTACTTC. This encodes CATSTGLEETQYF.

This clonotype came up a few times. The chain recombines TRBV4-2 with TRBJ2-1; 7 nucleotides agree with TRBD2. Germline V lookup: CDR1 LGHNA, CDR2 YNFKEQ. V lost 0 bases to trimming and J lost 10 bases; unmatched junction nucleotides: 3. The CDR3 extends over 13 amino acids. The DNA of the CDR3 is TGTGCCAGCAGCCAAGACTGGCGGGGGGAGCAGTTCTTC. Its protein product is CASSQDWRGEQFF.

V gene TRBV27 combines with J gene TRBJ2-7; a possible D gene is TRBD2 (6 bases). CDR3 size: 13 residues. V was cut by 4 bases and J by 4 bases, with 11 bases left in between. Germline V gene sequence: CDR1 MNHEY, CDR2 SMNVEV (reference sequence). For the CDR3, the DNA is TGTGCCAGCAGTTACAGGACTAAATACGAGCAGTACTTC. Protein product: CASSYRTKYEQYF.

Turning to this clonotype: Compared with germline, one end of the junction differs, possibly owing to a read error. The chain carries TRBV7-7 and TRBJ1-1; the D is unclear. From germline, CDR1 is SSHAT and CDR2 FNYEAQ (reference sequence). This CDR3 is 17 amino acids long. CDR3 bases: TGTGCTAGCAGCTTAGGCGGACGCCGCCGAGTGAACACTGAAGCTTTCTTT. Its translation is CASSLGGRRRVNTEAFF.

This sequence joins TRBV2 and TRBJ2-7; a possible D gene is TRBD1 (6 bases). Trimming took off 4 bases at V and 2 bases at J, with 18 bases between the two ends. Per germline, CDR1 SNHLY and CDR2 FYNNEI. This CDR3 is 16 amino acids long. The CDR3 DNA is TGTGCCAGCAGTGGTTTGGGGGCTAGTCGAGCCTACGAGCAGTACTTC. Amino acid sequence: CASSGLGASRAYEQYF.

This chain joins TRBV4-3 and TRBJ1-2, with D hard to call. Germline CDR1 LGHNA, CDR2 YSLEER. The CDR3 length is 14 residues. The germline V and J ends were trimmed by 0 bases and 8 bases, with 13 bases remaining between them. CDR3 sequence: CASSQEGYSGGYTF. The DNA for the CDR3 is TGCGCCAGCAGCCAAGAGGGCTACTCTGGCGGCTACACCTTC.

The table lists this clonotype with a few counts. The chain carries TRBV28 and TRBJ2-7; D might be TRBD2 (5 bases). V was cut by 2 bases and J by 1 base, with 12 bases left in between. This CDR3 contains 15 residues. Germline CDR1 and CDR2: MDHEN and SYDVKM. CDR3 sequence: CASSLPSGGSYEQYF. CDR3 nucleotide sequence: TGTGCCAGCAGTTTACCCTCGGGCGGGTCCTACGAGCAGTACTTC.

This clonotype was picked up a small number of times. The V gene is TRBV23-1, the J gene TRBJ1-5; D is ambiguous. Being an ORF, TRBV23-1 has a function that is uncertain. This CDR3 is 15 amino acids long. Deletions cut 3 bases from V and 0 bases from J, with 9 bases between. The CDR3 DNA follows: TGCGCCAGCAGTCACCGGGGTTATAGCAATCAGCCCCAGCATTTT. Its protein is CASSHRGYSNQPQHF.

This clonotype was recorded a few times. The chain carries TRBV6-5 and TRBJ2-3, with D unclear. Germline V gives CDR1 MNHEY, CDR2 SVGAGI. Trimming cost V 2 bases and J 2 bases, with 8 bases left between them. This CDR3 comprises 14 residues. Here the CDR3 reads CASSYGYSTDTQYF. Written as DNA, the CDR3 is TGTGCCAGCAGTTACGGCTACTCCACAGATACGCAGTATTTT.

J is TRBJ1-1 and V is TRBV5-1, with a weak D call TRBD1 (5 bases). This CDR3 is built from 15 residues. CDR1 is SGHRS and CDR2 is YFSETQ in the germline V gene. V was clipped by 4 bases and J by 3 bases, with 16 bases between them. CDR3: CASSRDSAGDTEAFF. The CDR3 DNA is TGCGCCAGCAGCAGGGACTCCGCTGGGGACACTGAAGCTTTCTTT.

This clonotype was found once. V and J are TRBV29-1 and TRBJ1-1; a possible D gene is TRBD1 (5 bases). Germline V CDR1 and CDR2: SQVTM, ANQGSEA. The CDR3 consists of 14 residues. V lost 4 bases and J 4 bases, leaving 16 bases between the germline ends. CDR3 bases: TGCAGCGTTGGGGCGGGGGGTCAGGCCACTGAAGCTTTCTTT. Its protein product is CSVGAGGQATEAFF.

This clonotype was seen a few times. One base away lies a much larger clone, so this may be a sequencing read error. V is TRBV12-3 or TRBV12-4 and J is TRBJ1-5; D is uncertain. Trimming took 3 bases from V and 5 from J, leaving 5 bases between them. The CDR3 contains 12 residues. The CDR3 reads CASSFGHQPQHF. CDR3 bases: TGTGCCAGCAGTTTTGGTCATCAGCCCCAGCATTTT.

J is TRBJ2-5 and V is TRBV2, with D maybe TRBD2 (6 bases). V was pared by 6 bases and J by 2 bases, with 13 bases between. Germline V lookup: CDR1 SNHLY, CDR2 FYNNEI. CDR3 size: 14 residues. The CDR3 region has the DNA TGTGCCAGCAGGCGGGACTGGATACAAGAGACCCAGTACTTC. Translating gives CASRRDWIQETQYF.